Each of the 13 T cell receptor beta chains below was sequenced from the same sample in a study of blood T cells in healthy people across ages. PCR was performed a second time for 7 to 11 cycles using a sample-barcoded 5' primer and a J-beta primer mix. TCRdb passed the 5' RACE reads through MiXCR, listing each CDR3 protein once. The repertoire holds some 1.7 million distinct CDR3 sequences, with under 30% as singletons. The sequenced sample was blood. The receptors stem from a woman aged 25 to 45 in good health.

The CDR3 here is CASSLSRADYGYTF. CDR3 nucleotide sequence: TGTGCCAGCAGTTTATCCCGGGCGGACTATGGCTACACCTTC. The chain couples TRBV28 to TRBJ1-2; D is unclear. The CDR3 is 14 residues long. V was cut by 1 base and J by 3 bases, with 9 bases left in between. Germline V gene lookup returns CDR1 MDHEN and CDR2 SYDVKM.

In DNA, the CDR3 is TGTGCCAGCAGCCAAGGGGACTGGGGGTCTGAGACCCAGTACTTC. Protein product: CASSQGDWGSETQYF. The chain couples TRBV3-1 to TRBJ2-5; D possibly corresponds to TRBD2 (6 bases). The CDR3 consists of 15 residues. Germline V gene data show CDR1 as LGHDT and CDR2 as YNNKEL (reference sequence). The V end was cut by 1 base, the J end by 5 bases, with 14 bases between.

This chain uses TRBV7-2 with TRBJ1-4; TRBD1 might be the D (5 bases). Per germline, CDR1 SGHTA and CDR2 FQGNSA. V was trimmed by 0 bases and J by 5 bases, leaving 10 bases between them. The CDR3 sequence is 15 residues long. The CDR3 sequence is CASSLAVPGNEKLFF. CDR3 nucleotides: TGTGCCAGCAGCTTAGCGGTCCCAGGGAATGAAAAACTGTTTTTT.

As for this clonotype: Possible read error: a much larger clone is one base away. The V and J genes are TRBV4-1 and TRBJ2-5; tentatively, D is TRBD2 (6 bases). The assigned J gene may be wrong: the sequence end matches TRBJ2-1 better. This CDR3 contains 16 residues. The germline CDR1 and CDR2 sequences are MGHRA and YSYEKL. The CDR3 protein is CASSQVSRAGQETQFF. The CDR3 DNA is TGCGCCAGCAGCCAAGTTAGCCGAGCGGGCCAAGAGACCCAGTTCTTC.

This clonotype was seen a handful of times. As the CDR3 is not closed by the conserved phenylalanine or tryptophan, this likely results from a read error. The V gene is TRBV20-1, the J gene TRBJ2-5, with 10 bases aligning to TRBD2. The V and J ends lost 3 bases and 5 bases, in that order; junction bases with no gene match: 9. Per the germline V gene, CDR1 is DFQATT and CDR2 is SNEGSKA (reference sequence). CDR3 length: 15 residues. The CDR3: CSASGASGSEETQYV. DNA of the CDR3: TGCAGTGCTAGTGGAGCTAGCGGGAGTGAGGAGACCCAGTACGTC.

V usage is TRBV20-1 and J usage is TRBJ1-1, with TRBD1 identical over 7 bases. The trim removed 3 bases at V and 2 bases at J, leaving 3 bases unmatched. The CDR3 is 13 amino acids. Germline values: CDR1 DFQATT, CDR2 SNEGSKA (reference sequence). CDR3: CSASNRGNTEAFF. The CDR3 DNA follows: TGCAGTGCTAGTAACAGGGGAAACACTGAAGCTTTCTTT.

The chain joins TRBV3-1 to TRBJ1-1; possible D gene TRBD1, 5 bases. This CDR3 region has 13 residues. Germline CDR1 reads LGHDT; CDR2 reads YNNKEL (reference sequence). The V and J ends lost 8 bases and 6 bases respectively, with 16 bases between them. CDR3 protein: CASWDGTRAEAFF. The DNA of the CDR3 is TGTGCCAGCTGGGACGGCACACGGGCTGAAGCTTTCTTT.

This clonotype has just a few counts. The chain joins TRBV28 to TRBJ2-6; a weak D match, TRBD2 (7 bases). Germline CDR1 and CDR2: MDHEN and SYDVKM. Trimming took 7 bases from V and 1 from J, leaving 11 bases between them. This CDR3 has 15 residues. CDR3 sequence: CASTGEGSGANVLTF. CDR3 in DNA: TGTGCCAGCACAGGGGAGGGATCTGGGGCCAACGTCCTGACTTTC.

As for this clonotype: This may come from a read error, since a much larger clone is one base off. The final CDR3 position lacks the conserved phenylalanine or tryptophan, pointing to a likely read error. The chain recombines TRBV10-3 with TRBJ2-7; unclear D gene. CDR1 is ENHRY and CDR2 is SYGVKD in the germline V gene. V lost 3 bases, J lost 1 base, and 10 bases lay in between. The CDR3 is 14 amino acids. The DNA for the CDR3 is TGTGCCATCAGTGACGTGGCTAGTTCCTACGAGCAGTACCTC. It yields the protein CAISDVASSYEQYL.

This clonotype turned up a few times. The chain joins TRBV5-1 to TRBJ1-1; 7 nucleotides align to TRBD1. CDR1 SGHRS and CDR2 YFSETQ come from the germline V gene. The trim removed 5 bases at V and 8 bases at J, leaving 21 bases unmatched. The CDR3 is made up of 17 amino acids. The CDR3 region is CASRRGYDRARSSEAFF. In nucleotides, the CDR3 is TGCGCCAGCAGACGGGGATACGACAGGGCCCGAAGCTCGGAAGCTTTCTTT.

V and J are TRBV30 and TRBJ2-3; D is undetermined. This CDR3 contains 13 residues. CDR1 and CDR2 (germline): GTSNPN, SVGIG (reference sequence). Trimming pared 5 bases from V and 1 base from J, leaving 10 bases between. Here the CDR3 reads CAWSSRGTDTQYF. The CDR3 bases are TGTGCCTGGTCTTCCAGAGGCACAGATACGCAGTATTTT.

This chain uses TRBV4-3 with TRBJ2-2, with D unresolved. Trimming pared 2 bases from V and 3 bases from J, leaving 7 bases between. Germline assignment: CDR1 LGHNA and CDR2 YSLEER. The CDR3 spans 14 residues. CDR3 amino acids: CASSQNRDTGELFF. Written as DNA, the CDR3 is TGCGCCAGCAGCCAAAATAGGGACACCGGGGAGCTGTTTTTT.

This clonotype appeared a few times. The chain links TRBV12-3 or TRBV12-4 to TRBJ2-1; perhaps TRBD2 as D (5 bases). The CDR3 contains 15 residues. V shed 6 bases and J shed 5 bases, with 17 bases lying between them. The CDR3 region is CASSYRTSIDNEQFF. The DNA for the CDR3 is TGTGCCAGCAGCTATCGGACTTCGATCGACAATGAGCAGTTCTTC.